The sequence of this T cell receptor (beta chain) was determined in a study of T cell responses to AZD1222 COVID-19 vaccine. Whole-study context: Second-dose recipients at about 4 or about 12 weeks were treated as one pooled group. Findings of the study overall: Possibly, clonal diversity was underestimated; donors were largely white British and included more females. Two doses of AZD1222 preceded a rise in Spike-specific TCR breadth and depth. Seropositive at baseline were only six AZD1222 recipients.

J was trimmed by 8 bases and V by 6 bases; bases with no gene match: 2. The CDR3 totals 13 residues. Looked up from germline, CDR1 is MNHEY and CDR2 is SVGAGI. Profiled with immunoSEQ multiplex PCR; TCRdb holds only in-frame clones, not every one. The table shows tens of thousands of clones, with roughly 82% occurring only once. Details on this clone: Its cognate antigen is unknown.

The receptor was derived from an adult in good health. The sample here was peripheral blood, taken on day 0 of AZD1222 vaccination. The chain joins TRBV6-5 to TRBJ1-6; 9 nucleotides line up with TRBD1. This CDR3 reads CASSWDRDSPLHF. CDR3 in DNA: TGTGCCAGCAGCTGGGACAGGGATTCACCCCTCCACTTT.